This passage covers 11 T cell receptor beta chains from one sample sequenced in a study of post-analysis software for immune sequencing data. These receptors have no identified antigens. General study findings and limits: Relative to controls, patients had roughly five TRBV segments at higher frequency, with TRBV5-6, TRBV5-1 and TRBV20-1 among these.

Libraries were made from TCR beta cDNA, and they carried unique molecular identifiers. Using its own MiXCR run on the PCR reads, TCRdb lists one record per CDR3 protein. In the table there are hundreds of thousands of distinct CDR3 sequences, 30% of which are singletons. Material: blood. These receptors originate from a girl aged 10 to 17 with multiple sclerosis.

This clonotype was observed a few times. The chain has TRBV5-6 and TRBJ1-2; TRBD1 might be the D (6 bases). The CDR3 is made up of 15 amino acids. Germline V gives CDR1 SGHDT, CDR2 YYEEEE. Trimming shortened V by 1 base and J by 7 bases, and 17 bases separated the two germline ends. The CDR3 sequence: CASSLLSTGARGYTF. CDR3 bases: TGTGCCAGCAGCTTGCTATCGACGGGGGCACGTGGCTACACCTTC. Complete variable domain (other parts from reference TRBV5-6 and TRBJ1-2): DAGVTQSPTHLIKTRGQQVTLRCSPKSGHDTVSWYQQALGQGPQFIFQYYEEEERQRGNFPDRFSGHQFPNYSSELNVNALLLGDSALYLCASSLLSTGARGYTFGSGTRLTVV.

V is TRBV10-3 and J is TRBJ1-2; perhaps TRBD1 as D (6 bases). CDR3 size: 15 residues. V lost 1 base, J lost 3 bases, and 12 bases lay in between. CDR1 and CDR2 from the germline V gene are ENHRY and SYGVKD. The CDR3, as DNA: TGTGCCATCAGTGAGTTCGAACAGGGAGACTATGGCTACACCTTC. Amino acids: CAISEFEQGDYGYTF.

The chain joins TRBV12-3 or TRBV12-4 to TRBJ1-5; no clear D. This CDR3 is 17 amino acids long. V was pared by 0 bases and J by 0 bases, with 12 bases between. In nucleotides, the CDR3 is TGTGCCAGCAGTTTAGCGTTGTCAGATTATAGCAATCAGCCCCAGCATTTT. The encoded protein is CASSLALSDYSNQPQHF.

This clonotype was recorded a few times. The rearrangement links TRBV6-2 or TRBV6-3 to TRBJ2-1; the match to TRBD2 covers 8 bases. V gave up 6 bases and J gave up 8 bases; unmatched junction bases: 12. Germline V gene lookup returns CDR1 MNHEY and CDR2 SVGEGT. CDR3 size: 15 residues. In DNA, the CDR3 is TGTGCCAGCAGAGTGCCAGCGGGAGTAAAGTATGAGCAGTTCTTC. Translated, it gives CASRVPAGVKYEQFF.

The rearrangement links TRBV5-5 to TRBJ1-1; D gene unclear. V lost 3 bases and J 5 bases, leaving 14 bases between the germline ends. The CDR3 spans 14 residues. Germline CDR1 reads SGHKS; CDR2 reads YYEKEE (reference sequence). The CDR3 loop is CASSSVGVKTEAFF. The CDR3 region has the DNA TGTGCCAGCAGCTCCGTCGGGGTTAAAACTGAAGCTTTCTTT.

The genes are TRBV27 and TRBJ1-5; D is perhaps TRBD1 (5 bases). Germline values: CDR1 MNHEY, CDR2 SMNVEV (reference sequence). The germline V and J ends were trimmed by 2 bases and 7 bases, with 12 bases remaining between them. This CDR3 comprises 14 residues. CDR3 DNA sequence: TGTGCCAGCAGTTTAAGGTCGGGGGTCCAGCCCCAGCATTTT. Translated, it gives CASSLRSGVQPQHF.

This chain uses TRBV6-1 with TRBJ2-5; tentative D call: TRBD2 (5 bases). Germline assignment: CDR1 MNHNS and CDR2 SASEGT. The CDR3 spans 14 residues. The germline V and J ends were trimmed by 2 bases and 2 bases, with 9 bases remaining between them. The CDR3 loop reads CASSERTDQETQYF. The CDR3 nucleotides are TGTGCCAGCAGTGAAAGGACTGATCAAGAGACCCAGTACTTC.

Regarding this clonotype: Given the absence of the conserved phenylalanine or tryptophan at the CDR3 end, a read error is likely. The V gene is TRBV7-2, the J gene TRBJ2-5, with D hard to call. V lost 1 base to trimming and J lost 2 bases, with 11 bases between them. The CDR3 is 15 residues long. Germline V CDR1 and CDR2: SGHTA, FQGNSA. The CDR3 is CASSLVGSLQETQYV. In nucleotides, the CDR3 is TGTGCCAGCAGCTTAGTGGGGTCACTACAAGAGACCCAGTACGTC.

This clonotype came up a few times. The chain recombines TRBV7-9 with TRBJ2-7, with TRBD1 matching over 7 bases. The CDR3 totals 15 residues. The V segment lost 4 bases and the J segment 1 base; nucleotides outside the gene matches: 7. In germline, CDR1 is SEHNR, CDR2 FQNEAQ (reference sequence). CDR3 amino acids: CASSSRDSQSYEQYF. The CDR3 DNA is TGTGCCAGCAGCTCTCGGGACAGCCAATCCTACGAGCAGTACTTC.

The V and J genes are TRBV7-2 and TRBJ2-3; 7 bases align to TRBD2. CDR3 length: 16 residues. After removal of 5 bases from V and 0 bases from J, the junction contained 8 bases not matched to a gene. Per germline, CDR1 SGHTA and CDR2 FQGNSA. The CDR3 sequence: CASSPSGPGSTDTQYF. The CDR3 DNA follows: TGTGCCAGCAGCCCTAGCGGACCCGGAAGCACAGATACGCAGTATTTT.

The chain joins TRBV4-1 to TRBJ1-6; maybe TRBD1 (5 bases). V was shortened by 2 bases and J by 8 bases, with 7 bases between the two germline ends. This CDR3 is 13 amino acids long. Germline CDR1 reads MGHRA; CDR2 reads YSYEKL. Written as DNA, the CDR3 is TGCGCCAGCAGCCAACTAGGGGATTCACCCCTCCACTTT. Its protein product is CASSQLGDSPLHF.